One and the same sample provided the 27 T cell receptor beta chains below, sequenced in a study of regulatory T cells in long-lasting Graves disease. Relying on iRepertoire HTBI primers and Arm-PCR of CDR3 regions, the team built TCR beta libraries. TCRdb itself ran the multiplex PCR reads through MiXCR, one entry per CDR3 protein. The profile shows hundreds of thousands of distinct CDR3 sequences, 9.5% to 15% of them singletons. Described time point: newly diagnosed GD, antithyroid drugs for less than 3 months. The TCR library was prepared using RNA isolated from PBMCs. The same specimen was also included in a second study, on T cells in Graves' hyperthyroidism and ophthalmopathy.

Specimen: peripheral blood mononuclear cells (PBMCs), collected at new diagnosis, from a patient treated with antithyroid drugs. The receptors stem from a woman aged 25 to 39 with Graves disease.

This clonotype was seen repeatedly, ten times or more. The chain links TRBV6-5 to TRBJ1-4; no clear D gene. Germline CDR1 and CDR2: MNHEY and SVGAGI. V was shortened by 2 bases and J by 2 bases, with 15 bases between the two germline ends. This CDR3 contains 17 residues. The CDR3 DNA is TGTGCCAGCAGTTACCGGGCCGGACGGGCCACTAATGAAAAACTGTTTTTT. Amino acid sequence: CASSYRAGRATNEKLFF.

This clonotype has a count of ten or more. This rearrangement joins TRBV27 to TRBJ1-2; no clear D. V gave up 6 bases and J gave up 5 bases, with 28 bases separating them. The CDR3 has 18 amino acids. From germline, CDR1 is MNHEY and CDR2 SMNVEV (reference sequence). The CDR3 loop is CASSPKGVRVRSAYGYTF. The CDR3 DNA reads as TGTGCCAGCAGCCCCAAGGGCGTGCGGGTCAGGTCCGCATATGGCTACACCTTC.

Notes on this clonotype: A far larger clone is off by one base, so a read error is likely. This rearrangement joins TRBV2 to TRBJ2-1; no clear D. Germline CDR1 reads SNHLY; CDR2 reads FYNNEI. The germline V and J ends were trimmed by 4 bases and 10 bases, with 14 bases remaining between them. This CDR3 spans 13 amino acids. The CDR3 sequence is CASSVRSSYEQFF. The CDR3 DNA follows: TGTGCCAGCAGTGTGAGGTCCTCCTACGAGCAGTTCTTC. Full variable domain (outside the CDR3, taken from reference TRBV2 and TRBJ2-1): EPEVTQTPSHQVTQMGQEVILRCVPISNHLYFYWYRQILGQKVEFLVSFYNNEISEKSEIFDDQFSVERPDGSNFTLKIRSTKLEDSAMYFCASSVRSSYEQFFGPGTRLTVL.

This clonotype occurred many times. The V and J genes are TRBV6-2 or TRBV6-3 and TRBJ2-2; tentatively, D is TRBD1 or TRBD2 (5 bases each). The germline gives CDR1 MNHEY, CDR2 SVGEGT. CDR3 length equals 12 residues. Trimming removed 5 bases at V and 15 bases at J, with 16 bases between. The CDR3 bases are TGTGCCAGCAGTGAAGATGAGGGACGGTTGTTTTTT. Its protein is CASSEDEGRLFF.

The gene calls are TRBV20-1 and TRBJ1-3, with a weak D call TRBD1 (6 bases). The CDR3 sequence is 14 residues long. Trimming removed 3 bases from V and 0 bases from J, with 9 bases in between. CDR1 DFQATT and CDR2 SNEGSKA come from the germline V gene (reference sequence). As DNA, the CDR3 is TGCAGTGCTAGGGGGGCCCTCTCTGGAAACACCATATATTTT. It codes for CSARGALSGNTIYF.

This clonotype was recorded a few times. The V and J genes are TRBV20-1 and TRBJ2-3; weak D call: TRBD2 (5 bases). This CDR3 contains 11 residues. With 4 bases removed from V and 5 bases from J, the gap between germline ends came to 7 bases. Germline V gives CDR1 DFQATT, CDR2 SNEGSKA (reference sequence). This CDR3 reads CSAKLVDTQYF. The CDR3 bases are TGCAGTGCTAAACTAGTAGATACGCAGTATTTT.

As concerns this clonotype: A read error may be the cause here, since a much bigger clone is one base away. The V call is TRBV5-1, the J call TRBJ2-6; 10 bases map to TRBD1. This CDR3 is 16 amino acids long. Germline V gene data show CDR1 as SGHRS and CDR2 as YFSETQ. The CDR3 here is CASSPGQGVGASVLTF. CDR3 sequence (DNA): TGCGCCAGCAGCCCCGGACAGGGGGTCGGGGCCAGCGTCCTGACTTTC.

This clonotype was detected ten times or more. The chain combines TRBV27 with TRBJ2-1; D is possibly TRBD1 (6 bases). This CDR3 spans 16 amino acids. The ends were cut back, 5 bases at V and 5 bases at J, with 19 bases in the middle. Germline assignment: CDR1 MNHEY and CDR2 SMNVEV (reference sequence). In nucleotides, the CDR3 is TGTGCCAGCAGTCCACCGAACAGGGAGCTAAACAATGAGCAGTTCTTC. Encoded protein: CASSPPNRELNNEQFF.

This clonotype has a count of ten or more. This chain connects TRBV7-9 to TRBJ2-7, with 11 bases matching TRBD2. CDR1 is SEHNR, CDR2 FQNEAQ, per germline (reference sequence). The CDR3 is 17 residues long. After removal of 1 base from V and 5 bases from J, the junction contained 10 bases not matched to a gene. The CDR3 DNA reads as TGTGCCAGCAGCTTAGTGACGATAGCGGGAGGGCCCCACGAGCAGTACTTC. Its protein is CASSLVTIAGGPHEQYF. The full variable domain, with the rest looked up from reference TRBV7-9 and TRBJ2-7, is DTGVSQNPRHKITKRGQNVTFRCDPISEHNRLYWYRQTLGQGPEFLTYFQNEAQLEKSRLLSDRFSAERPKGSFSTLEIQRTEQGDSAMYLCASSLVTIAGGPHEQYFGPGTRLTVT.

At least ten counts were recorded for this clonotype. The chain is built from TRBV9 and TRBJ1-4; the D is unclear. Germline lookup yields CDR1 SGDLS and CDR2 YYNGEE. The V gene lost 3 bases and the J gene lost 8 bases, with 11 bases spanning the gap. This CDR3 is 13 amino acids long. As DNA, the CDR3 is TGTGCCAGCAGCGGACCCCTGGGAGAAAAACTGTTTTTT. Encoded protein: CASSGPLGEKLFF. Variable domain in full (rest from reference TRBV9 and TRBJ1-4): DSGVTQTPKHLITATGQRVTLRCSPRSGDLSVYWYQQSLDQGLQFLIQYYNGEERAKGNILERFSAQQFPDLHSELNLSSLELGDSALYFCASSGPLGEKLFFGSGTQLSVL.

This clonotype has ten or more counts. The V call is TRBV28, the J call TRBJ2-7; TRBD1 is a possible D gene (5 bases). V lost 5 bases and J 0 bases, leaving 17 bases between the germline ends. CDR3 length: 16 residues. The germline V gene encodes CDR1 MDHEN and CDR2 SYDVKM. CDR3 in amino acids: CASSTPSQGSSYEQYF. The CDR3 DNA sequence: TGTGCCAGCAGTACACCGTCGCAGGGAAGCTCCTACGAGCAGTACTTC.

J is TRBJ1-2 and V is TRBV19, with D hard to call. The V end was cut by 6 bases, the J end by 8 bases, with 13 bases between. The CDR3 is 12 residues long. CDR1 is LNHDA, CDR2 SQIVND, per germline (reference sequence). The CDR3 DNA sequence: TGTGCCAGTAGCCCGGCCAAGTCCGGCTACACCTTC. It translates to CASSPAKSGYTF.

This clonotype was seen at least ten times. The chain joins TRBV3-1 to TRBJ1-1; D may be TRBD1 (6 bases). V was pared by 3 bases and J by 1 base, with 12 bases between. CDR3 size: 15 residues. Germline CDR1 and CDR2: LGHDT and YNNKEL (reference sequence). CDR3 sequence (DNA): TGTGCCAGCAGCCATCGGGGGCGCGGGAACACTGAAGCTTTCTTT. It yields the protein CASSHRGRGNTEAFF.

This clonotype was found many times. The chain carries TRBV5-1 and TRBJ2-2, with 7 bases aligning to TRBD1. This CDR3 spans 15 amino acids. Germline V lookup: CDR1 SGHRS, CDR2 YFSETQ. J was trimmed by 0 bases and V by 4 bases; bases with no gene match: 3. The CDR3 sequence: CASSPGTANTGELFF. CDR3 DNA sequence: TGCGCCAGCAGCCCCGGGACAGCGAACACCGGGGAGCTGTTTTTT.

This clonotype was seen only a few times. V usage is TRBV19 and J usage is TRBJ1-5; 9 bases agree with TRBD1. The CDR3 is 15 residues long. Germline CDR1 LNHDA, CDR2 SQIVND (reference sequence). J was trimmed by 6 bases and V by 5 bases; bases with no gene match: 8. The CDR3 reads CASSQNRGRVQPQHF. For the CDR3, the DNA is TGTGCCAGTAGTCAAAACAGGGGGCGCGTTCAGCCCCAGCATTTT.

The table lists this clonotype with a few counts. This rearrangement joins TRBV13 to TRBJ2-2; D uncertain. Germline CDR1 PRHDT, CDR2 FYEKMQ (reference sequence). The germline V and J ends were trimmed by 6 bases and 5 bases, with 16 bases remaining between them. This CDR3 region has 15 residues. The CDR3 reads CASSPTEPGTGELFF. The CDR3 DNA reads TGTGCCAGCAGTCCGACCGAACCTGGAACCGGGGAGCTGTTTTTT.

This clonotype was recorded only once. A much larger clone lies one base from this, so it may be a read error. The CDR3 does not end in the conserved phenylalanine or tryptophan, so this is likely a read error. The chain recombines TRBV6-5 with TRBJ2-1, with 12 bases matching TRBD2. In germline, CDR1 is MNHEY, CDR2 SVGAGI. The junction had 0 bases not matched to a gene; V was cut back by 2 bases and J by 7 bases. The CDR3 covers 14 residues. The CDR3 region has the DNA TGTGCCAGCAGTTACACTAGCGGGAGGAATGAGCAGTTCCTC. Its translation: CASSYTSGRNEQFL.

This clonotype was counted only a few times. A much bigger clone sits one base away, suggesting this may be a read error. V is TRBV12-3 or TRBV12-4 and J is TRBJ1-1; the D gene is possibly TRBD1 (5 bases). CDR3 size: 17 residues. V lost 7 bases and J 1 base, leaving 22 bases between the germline ends. This chain's CDR3 is CASNWDSWTISNTEAFF. CDR3 in DNA: TGTGCCAGCAATTGGGACTCCTGGACCATATCGAACACTGAAGCTTTCTTT.

The chain links TRBV19 to TRBJ2-1; D is undetermined. V dropped 5 bases and J dropped 5 bases, with 19 bases sitting between them. Germline CDR1 and CDR2: LNHDA and SQIVND (reference sequence). The CDR3 contains 16 residues. Here the CDR3 DNA reads TGTGCCAGTAGTCTAATAGTGGACCCACCGGACAATGAGCAGTTCTTC. Translated: CASSLIVDPPDNEQFF.

This clonotype was detected ten times or more. The rearrangement links TRBV4-3 to TRBJ1-5; D remains ambiguous. Germline CDR1 is LGHNA and CDR2 is YSLEER. The CDR3 contains 15 residues. Trimming removed 0 bases at V and 0 bases at J, with 6 bases between. As DNA, the CDR3 is TGCGCCAGCAGCCAAGACGTCTATAGCAATCAGCCCCAGCATTTT. Translated: CASSQDVYSNQPQHF.

This clonotype was observed many times. The J gene is TRBJ1-2, the V gene TRBV20-1; the D is unclear. The CDR3 extends over 12 amino acids. Germline CDR1 and CDR2: DFQATT and SNEGSKA (reference sequence). Trimming cost V 3 bases and J 3 bases, with 8 bases left between them. The CDR3 region has the DNA TGCAGTGCTAGTGAACAGTACTATGGCTACACCTTC. Translating it yields CSASEQYYGYTF.

This clonotype was seen ten or more times. The chain uses TRBV27 and TRBJ2-7; D uncertain. V was pared by 8 bases and J by 3 bases, with 8 bases between. The V gene's germline CDR1 is MNHEY and CDR2 SMNVEV (reference sequence). This CDR3 has 11 amino acids. The CDR3 is CASHDNYEQYF. The CDR3 nucleotides are TGTGCCAGCCACGACAACTACGAGCAGTACTTC.

This clonotype has at least ten counts. The chain carries TRBV20-1 and TRBJ2-1; TRBD2 aligns across 7 bases. CDR1 DFQATT and CDR2 SNEGSKA come from the germline V gene (reference sequence). V shed 7 bases and J 3 bases; nucleotides not matched to a gene: 9. This CDR3 spans 14 amino acids. The CDR3 bases are TGCAGTGTCCCCTGGCTAGCGGACTACAATGAGCAGTTCTTC. As protein: CSVPWLADYNEQFF.

This clonotype was counted at least ten times. This chain connects TRBV4-3 to TRBJ2-1; the D is unclear. Germline V gives CDR1 LGHNA, CDR2 YSLEER. Deletions cut 1 base from V and 0 bases from J, with 7 bases between. The CDR3 length is 15 residues. CDR3 nucleotide sequence: TGCGCCAGCAGCCAAGCTCCTGTCTCCTACAATGAGCAGTTCTTC. This codes for CASSQAPVSYNEQFF.

In its sample, this clonotype was seen a few times. This sequence joins TRBV5-6 and TRBJ2-5; D remains ambiguous. CDR3 length: 11 residues. Germline loops: CDR1 SGHDT, CDR2 YYEEEE. Trimming stripped 7 bases from V and 4 bases from J, with 8 bases between. The CDR3, as DNA: TGTGCCAGCGGGAAATCAGAGACCCAGTACTTC. Translation gives CASGKSETQYF.

This clonotype was seen a handful of times. The genes are TRBV5-1 and TRBJ1-1, with D possibly TRBD1 on 6 matching bases. This CDR3 is built from 15 residues. Trimming cost V 0 bases and J 10 bases, with 19 bases left between them. Germline loops: CDR1 SGHRS, CDR2 YFSETQ. CDR3 amino acids: CASSLGWAGAFGAFF. The CDR3 nucleotides read TGCGCCAGCAGCTTGGGTTGGGCAGGGGCGTTTGGAGCTTTCTTT.

This clonotype was picked up many times. The V and J genes are TRBV2 and TRBJ1-1; maybe TRBD1 (6 bases). V lost 8 bases, J lost 1 base, and 11 bases lay in between. From germline, CDR1 is SNHLY and CDR2 FYNNEI. The length of the CDR3 is 13 residues. CDR3 DNA: TGTGCCAGCGGGGGGACAAAGAACACTGAAGCTTTCTTT. It yields the protein CASGGTKNTEAFF.